This T cell receptor beta chain was identified during a study of blood T cells in healthy people across ages. In its sample, this clonotype was seen a few times. Germline V gene lookup returns CDR1 MRHNA and CDR2 SNTAGT. V lost 4 bases to trimming and J lost 11 bases; unmatched junction nucleotides: 8. This CDR3 has 13 amino acids. PCR was performed a second time for roughly 7 to 12 cycles using a sample-barcoded 5' primer and a J-beta primer mix. TCRdb re-analysed the 5' RACE reads in MiXCR, keeping a single row per CDR3 protein. The table shows roughly 2 million distinct CDR3 sequences, with about 50% occurring only once.

The material sequenced was blood. The chain combines TRBV6-4 with TRBJ2-3, with 8 bases lining up with TRBD2. The source of this sequence is a woman aged 40 to 50 in good health. The CDR3 bases are TGTGCCAGCAGTGCGAGCGGGGGCCGAGGGCAGTATTTT. Amino acid sequence: CASSASGGRGQYF.